This T cell receptor (beta chain) was retrieved from a study of T cell changes during pregnancy in multiple sclerosis. Clones were read by immunoSEQ multiplex PCR, and TCRdb kept only the in-frame ones, dropping some. The top ten hold roughly 7% of the sample, which has tens of thousands of clones, approximately 95% seen once. Sequenced here: CD8+ T cells from peripheral blood mononuclear cells, sampled in the third trimester of pregnancy. The sequence derives from a female donor with multiple sclerosis, enrolled in a pregnancy study.

The CDR3 DNA reads as TGCGCCAGCAGCTTGGCCGTTGCCTACGAGCAGTACTTC. This translates into CASSLAVAYEQYF. The rearrangement uses TRBV5-1 and TRBJ2-7; D unresolved. V lost 0 bases and J 2 bases, leaving 6 bases between the germline ends. The germline V gene has CDR1 SGHRS and CDR2 YFSETQ. The CDR3 consists of 13 residues.